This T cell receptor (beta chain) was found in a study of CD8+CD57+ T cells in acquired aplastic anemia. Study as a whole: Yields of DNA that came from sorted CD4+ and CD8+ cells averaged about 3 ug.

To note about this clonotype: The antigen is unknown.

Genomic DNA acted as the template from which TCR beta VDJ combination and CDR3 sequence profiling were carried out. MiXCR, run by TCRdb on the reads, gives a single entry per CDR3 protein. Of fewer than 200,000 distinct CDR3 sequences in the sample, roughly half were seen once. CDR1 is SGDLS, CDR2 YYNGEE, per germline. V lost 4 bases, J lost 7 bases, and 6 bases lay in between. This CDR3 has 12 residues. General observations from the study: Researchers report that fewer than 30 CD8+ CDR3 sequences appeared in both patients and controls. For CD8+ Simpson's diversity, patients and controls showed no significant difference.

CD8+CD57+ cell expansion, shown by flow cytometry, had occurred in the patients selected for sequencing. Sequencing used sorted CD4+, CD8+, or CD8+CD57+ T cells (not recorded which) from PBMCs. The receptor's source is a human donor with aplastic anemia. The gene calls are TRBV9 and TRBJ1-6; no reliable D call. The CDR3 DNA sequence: TGTGCCAGCAGCTCCAGCAATTCACCCCTCCACTTT. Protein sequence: CASSSSNSPLHF. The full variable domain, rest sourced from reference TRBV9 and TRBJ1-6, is DSGVTQTPKHLITATGQRVTLRCSPRSGDLSVYWYQQSLDQGLQFLIQYYNGEERAKGNILERFSAQQFPDLHSELNLSSLELGDSALYFCASSSSNSPLHFGNGTRLTVT.